Each of the 25 T cell receptor beta chains below was sequenced from the same sample in a study of cytomegalovirus exposure and HLA in healthy donors (dated by TCRdb to the late 2010s). The library relied on the immunoSEQ multiplex PCR assay. For the multiplex PCR, a mixture combining 60 forward primers for TCR Vbeta segments and 13 reverse primers for TCR Jbeta segments was used. What TCRdb holds here is the immuneACCESS table cut down to in-frame rearrangements. Part of the clones is not present; checked against another copy, under half of the missing clones reflect an unresolved V gene, and the others are unexplained. Counted in this sample were roughly 130,000 clones; less than 75% of them appeared once. Roughly 2% of the sample comes from the top ten. Sequenced: PBMCs. The receptors were gathered from a woman aged 40-49 years in good health and CMV-seropositive.

The DNA for the CDR3 is TGTGCCAGCAGTTGGGTGACAGGTTCGGATGACGAGCAGTACTTC. Its protein product is CASSWVTGSDDEQYF. The chain employs TRBV28 and TRBJ2-7; TRBD1 might be the D (6 bases). Trimming left V 4 bases short and J 5 bases short, with 18 bases between. The CDR3 runs 15 residues. Germline CDR1 and CDR2: MDHEN and SYDVKM.

This clone has only one observation. The CDR3 bases are TGTGCCAGCAGCTGGGCCCGCGGACAGGGGGCAGGAGGGGCCAACGTCCTGACTTTC. Protein: CASSWARGQGAGGANVLTF. The V and J genes are TRBV7-2 and TRBJ2-6; 11 bases map to TRBD1. There are 19 residues in the CDR3. Germline lookup yields CDR1 SGHTA and CDR2 FQGNSA. V was pared by 4 bases and J by 4 bases, with 12 bases of the junction left unmatched.

The CDR3 DNA is TGTGCCAGCAGCCCGGGACAGCCTCCTAATGAAAAACTGTTTTTT. Amino acids: CASSPGQPPNEKLFF. The V call is TRBV9, the J call TRBJ1-4, with TRBD1 matching over 7 bases. CDR3 length equals 15 residues. In germline, CDR1 is SGDLS, CDR2 YYNGEE. V gave up 4 bases and J gave up 3 bases; unmatched junction bases: 6.

This sequence joins TRBV7-2 and TRBJ1-3, with D unresolved. CDR3 length equals 14 residues. Trimming shortened V by 3 bases and J by 4 bases, and 10 bases separated the two germline ends. Germline CDR1 reads SGHTA; CDR2 reads FQGNSA. The CDR3 DNA reads as TGTGCCAGCAGCTTCGGGAGTACGGGAAACACCATATATTTT. It yields the protein CASSFGSTGNTIYF.

V gene TRBV28 combines with J gene TRBJ1-5, with D tentatively TRBD1 (5 bases). There are 15 residues in the CDR3. The germline CDR1 and CDR2 sequences are MDHEN and SYDVKM. Trimming stripped 9 bases from V and 2 bases from J, with 17 bases between. CDR3 amino acids: CASRGTQMGNQPQHF. For the CDR3, the DNA is TGTGCCAGTAGAGGGACTCAGATGGGCAATCAGCCCCAGCATTTT.

J is TRBJ2-1 and V is TRBV5-1; TRBD2 aligns across 12 bases. From germline, CDR1 is SGHRS and CDR2 YFSETQ. The V gene end was trimmed by 0 bases and the J gene end by 0 bases; junction bases not matched to a gene: 1. CDR3 size: 17 residues. The CDR3 sequence: CASSLGTSGISYNEQFF. The CDR3 nucleotides are TGCGCCAGCAGCTTGGGGACTAGCGGGATCTCCTACAATGAGCAGTTCTTC.

CDR3 region: CASSVVAGSTDTQYF. The CDR3 DNA is TGTGCCAGCAGCGTAGTGGCGGGGTCCACAGATACGCAGTATTTT. This chain connects TRBV9 to TRBJ2-3; a possible D gene is TRBD2 (6 bases). The V gene lost 0 bases and the J gene lost 2 bases, with 10 bases spanning the gap. The germline V gene has CDR1 SGDLS and CDR2 YYNGEE. The CDR3 sequence is 15 residues long.

The chain combines TRBV10-3 with TRBJ1-3; TRBD1 aligns across 7 bases. The CDR3 contains 15 residues. Losses at the gene ends were 2 bases for V and 5 bases for J; bases not matched to a gene: 6. Germline V CDR1 and CDR2: ENHRY, SYGVKD. CDR3 protein: CAISETGAGRNTIYF. In DNA form, the CDR3 reads TGTGCCATCAGTGAGACAGGGGCCGGGAGAAACACCATATATTTT.

The chain is built from TRBV6-5 and TRBJ2-1; possibly TRBD2 for D (6 bases). The V gene's germline CDR1 is MNHEY and CDR2 SVGAGI. The V end was cut by 8 bases, the J end by 5 bases, with 10 bases between. The CDR3 is 12 residues long. The CDR3 spells CASERVNNEQFF. CDR3 DNA sequence: TGTGCCAGCGAGCGGGTTAACAATGAGCAGTTCTTC.

This chain uses TRBV7-9 with TRBJ2-5, with 9 bases aligning to TRBD1. Trimming at V came to 5 bases and at J to 11 bases, leaving 3 bases not matched to a gene. Germline-derived CDR1 and CDR2 are SEHNR and FQNEAQ (reference sequence). The length of the CDR3 is 11 residues. The CDR3 loop reads CASSLGQGQYF. Written as DNA, the CDR3 is TGTGCCAGCAGCCTAGGACAGGGGCAGTACTTC.

The chain has TRBV30 and TRBJ1-1; TRBD1 aligns across 12 bases. Per germline, CDR1 GTSNPN and CDR2 SVGIG (reference sequence). The junction had 8 bases not matched to a gene; V was cut back by 3 bases and J by 0 bases. The length of the CDR3 is 17 residues. The CDR3 spells CAWSKGQGASLNTEAFF. The CDR3 nucleotides read TGTGCCTGGAGCAAGGGACAGGGGGCGAGTTTGAACACTGAAGCTTTCTTT.

The rearrangement uses TRBV7-2 and TRBJ1-2; perhaps TRBD1 as D (5 bases). Trimming stripped 5 bases from V and 0 bases from J, with 13 bases between. From germline, CDR1 is SGHTA and CDR2 FQGNSA. This CDR3 spans 15 amino acids. CDR3 sequence: CASSIRGEANYGYTF. The CDR3 DNA is TGTGCCAGCAGCATCCGGGGGGAAGCTAACTATGGCTACACCTTC.

This chain connects TRBV25-1 to TRBJ1-1; D unresolved. The CDR3 consists of 14 residues. V was clipped by 6 bases and J by 1 base, with 12 bases between them. The germline V gene encodes CDR1 MGHDK and CDR2 SYGVNS. CDR3 sequence reads: CASSNRVGNTEAFF. Written as DNA, the CDR3 is TGTGCCAGCAGCAATCGGGTTGGGAACACTGAAGCTTTCTTT.

The chain employs TRBV7-2 and TRBJ2-7; 7 nucleotides match TRBD2. The germline V gene has CDR1 SGHTA and CDR2 FQGNSA. The CDR3 has 15 residues. V shed 5 bases, J shed 6 bases, and the junction held 13 bases outside the gene matches. This CDR3 is CASSLAGAGVPEQYF. CDR3 nucleotide sequence: TGTGCCAGCAGCCTCGCTGGGGCGGGAGTCCCCGAGCAGTACTTC.

The chain has TRBV4-2 and TRBJ1-4; a possible D gene is TRBD1 (6 bases). Deletions cut 6 bases from V and 8 bases from J, with 28 bases between. This CDR3 region has 18 residues. Looked up from germline, CDR1 is LGHNA and CDR2 is YNFKEQ. The CDR3 reads CASRPTVNPGVAREKLFF. The CDR3 bases are TGTGCCAGCAGACCAACGGTGAACCCAGGGGTAGCAAGGGAAAAACTGTTTTTT.

The chain combines TRBV2 with TRBJ2-2, with TRBD1 identical over 10 bases. The V and J ends lost 9 bases and 4 bases, in that order; junction bases with no gene match: 5. The germline V gene encodes CDR1 SNHLY and CDR2 FYNNEI. The length of the CDR3 is 14 residues. The CDR3 DNA reads TGTGCCAGTAAGGACAGGGGGGGCACCGGGGAGCTGTTTTTT. Amino acids: CASKDRGGTGELFF.

The chain links TRBV20-1 to TRBJ1-5; possibly TRBD1 for D (6 bases). The CDR3 runs to 11 residues. V was trimmed by 3 bases and J by 11 bases, leaving 11 bases between them. Looked up from germline, CDR1 is DFQATT and CDR2 is SNEGSKA (reference sequence). The CDR3 loop reads CSASSTGSQHF. CDR3 bases: TGCAGTGCTAGCTCGACAGGTTCCCAGCATTTT.

This chain connects TRBV7-2 to TRBJ2-2; TRBD2 matches at 9 bases. V trimming: 7 bases; J trimming: 4 bases; junction bases outside the gene matches: 10. Germline CDR1 SGHTA, CDR2 FQGNSA. The CDR3 length is 16 residues. The CDR3, as DNA: TGTGCCAGCACCGTTAGCGGGAGAGGGATCACCGGGGAGCTGTTTTTT. Its translation: CASTVSGRGITGELFF.

The chain has TRBV4-3 and TRBJ1-2, with unresolved D. V shed 1 base and J shed 3 bases, with 9 bases lying between them. The CDR3 length is 14 residues. Germline V gene data show CDR1 as LGHNA and CDR2 as YSLEER. In nucleotides, the CDR3 is TGCGCCAGCAGCCAAGTGAGGGCGGACTATGGCTACACCTTC. Its translation: CASSQVRADYGYTF.

This chain uses TRBV7-2 with TRBJ1-3, with TRBD1 as a possible D gene (5 bases). With 5 bases removed from V and 0 bases from J, the gap between germline ends came to 11 bases. The CDR3 consists of 15 residues. CDR1 and CDR2 (germline): SGHTA, FQGNSA. The CDR3 nucleotides are TGTGCCAGCAGCGTGACAGAGCTCTCTGGAAACACCATATATTTT. Amino acids: CASSVTELSGNTIYF.

The CDR3 DNA sequence: TGTGCCAGCAGCCTACGACAGGGTCTATACAATGAGCAGTTCTTC. As protein: CASSLRQGLYNEQFF. This rearrangement joins TRBV27 to TRBJ2-1, with 7 bases matching TRBD1. Germline CDR1 is MNHEY and CDR2 is SMNVEV (reference sequence). This CDR3 contains 15 residues. With 6 bases clipped from V and 4 bases from J, the junction kept 9 bases outside the gene matches.

The chain joins TRBV25-1 to TRBJ2-1; the match to TRBD1 covers 9 bases. Losses at the gene ends were 1 base for V and 8 bases for J; bases not matched to a gene: 6. Per the germline V gene, CDR1 is MGHDK and CDR2 is SYGVNS. The CDR3 contains 15 residues. The chain's CDR3 is CASSELRDRVHEQFF. The CDR3 DNA is TGTGCCAGCAGTGAATTAAGGGACAGGGTCCATGAGCAGTTCTTC.

The sample holds one count of this clone. This chain links TRBV6-5 with TRBJ2-5; TRBD2 is a possible D gene (5 bases). Germline values: CDR1 MNHEY, CDR2 SVGAGI. The length of the CDR3 is 14 residues. V dropped 2 bases and J dropped 4 bases, with 11 bases sitting between them. The chain's CDR3 is CASSYGPAGETQYF. CDR3 bases: TGTGCCAGCAGTTACGGTCCGGCGGGAGAGACCCAGTACTTC.

The chain has TRBV7-8 and TRBJ2-7, with D possibly being TRBD2 (7 bases). Germline V gene lookup returns CDR1 SGHVS and CDR2 FQNEAQ. V lost 3 bases and J lost 6, with 9 bases in between. This CDR3 has 12 amino acids. DNA for the CDR3: TGTGCCAGCAGCTTTAGGGGGGGCGAGCAGTACTTC. Amino acids: CASSFRGGEQYF.

In its sample, this clone was seen a few times. The genes are TRBV30 and TRBJ1-6, with D perhaps matching TRBD1 (5 bases). From germline, CDR1 is GTSNPN and CDR2 SVGIG (reference sequence). This CDR3 region has 12 residues. Deletions cut 5 bases from V and 10 bases from J, with 12 bases between. The CDR3 DNA reads TGTGCCTGGGGGGATGGACAATCACCCCTCCACTTT. It codes for CAWGDGQSPLHF.